This T cell receptor (beta chain) was recovered during a study of shared clonotypes between healthy human individuals. As regards this clone: As yet, its antigen is unknown.

Measured with immunoSEQ multiplex PCR; TCRdb has only the in-frame clones, and not every one. This sample has a few million clones, with about 94% found just once. V dropped 8 bases and J dropped 3; count of bases not matched to a gene: 1. CDR1 LNHDA and CDR2 SQIVND come from the germline V gene (reference sequence). The CDR3 length is 13 residues. Terminally differentiated effector memory CD45RA+ cells were left out of the naive CD8 fraction, which was CD45RO-negative and positively selected for CCR7. General study points: Expectations were that clonotype sharing among donors would be affected by sequencing depth. Non-shared clonotypes had lower generation probabilities than clonotypes shared by all four sorted-subset donors.

The rearrangement joins TRBV19 to TRBJ2-6; 7 bases map to TRBD2. The receptor was isolated from a man aged 18 to 30 in good health. Some clones in this sample may be carry-over from other donors' samples. Sequenced material: naive CD8+ T cells from PBMCs. DNA of the CDR3: TGTGCCAGTTGGGAGGGTGGGGCCAACGTCCTGACTTTC. This gives the protein CASWEGGANVLTF. Using reference TRBV19 and TRBJ2-6 for the parts outside the CDR3, the full variable domain is DGGITQSPKYLFRKEGQNVTLSCEQNLNHDAMYWYRQDPGQGLRLIYYSQIVNDFQKGDIAEGYSVSREKKESFPLTVTSAQKNPTAFYLCASWEGGANVLTFGAGSRLTVL.